The 18 T cell receptor beta chains in this list originate from one sample, sequenced in a study of CD8 T cells in ankylosing spondylitis. Each CDR3 protein is one row after TCRdb ran MiXCR on the 5' RACE reads. There are around 300,000 distinct CDR3 sequences in the sample; more than 20% occur only once, and about 3.7% lies in the top ten. The specimen sequenced was blood, either unsorted or a sorted T cell fraction (not recorded which). The source is a female donor with ankylosing spondylitis or in good health (not recorded which).

The J gene is TRBJ2-5, the V gene TRBV2; D perhaps matches TRBD2 (5 bases). Trimming took 8 bases from V and 5 from J, leaving 15 bases between them. Germline values: CDR1 SNHLY, CDR2 FYNNEI. This CDR3 region has 13 residues. The CDR3 sequence: CASHGLARETQYF. CDR3 DNA sequence: TGTGCCAGCCATGGTCTAGCTCGGGAGACCCAGTACTTC. The entire variable domain, with the rest obtained from reference TRBV2 and TRBJ2-5, is as follows: EPEVTQTPSHQVTQMGQEVILRCVPISNHLYFYWYRQILGQKVEFLVSFYNNEISEKSEIFDDQFSVERPDGSNFTLKIRSTKLEDSAMYFCASHGLARETQYFGPGTRLLVL.

Ten or more counts support this clonotype. The V gene is TRBV20-1, the J gene TRBJ2-1; tentative D call: TRBD2 (6 bases). This CDR3 comprises 16 residues. The germline gives CDR1 DFQATT, CDR2 SNEGSKA (reference sequence). Deletions cut 2 bases from V and 2 bases from J, with 16 bases between. In DNA form, the CDR3 reads TGCAGTGCTAGACCCTTCGGGGCGGGAACCTACAATGAGCAGTTCTTC. As protein: CSARPFGAGTYNEQFF.

In this sample, this clonotype turned up a few times. The rearrangement joins TRBV6-1 to TRBJ1-2; D is unclear. Germline V gives CDR1 MNHNS, CDR2 SASEGT. The length of the CDR3 is 16 residues. V lost 5 bases and J lost 3, with 19 bases in between. The CDR3 loop reads CASSRTLSAGYYGYTF. CDR3 coding DNA: TGTGCCAGCAGTCGAACCCTATCCGCCGGCTACTATGGCTACACCTTC.

The table lists this clonotype with many counts. This chain uses TRBV6-5 with TRBJ1-2, with a tentative D call TRBD1 (6 bases). The CDR3 consists of 14 residues. In germline, CDR1 is MNHEY, CDR2 SVGAGI. V was pared by 7 bases and J by 4 bases, with 16 bases between. The CDR3 is CASTPTLGGYGYTF. For the CDR3, the DNA is TGTGCCAGCACCCCGACCCTAGGGGGCTATGGCTACACCTTC.

V and J are TRBV7-9 and TRBJ1-3; D is ambiguous. The V gene lost 0 bases and the J gene lost 0 bases, with 9 bases spanning the gap. Germline V gene lookup returns CDR1 SEHNR and CDR2 FQNEAQ (reference sequence). This CDR3 region has 16 residues. The CDR3 reads CASSLATGSSGNTIYF. In nucleotides, the CDR3 is TGTGCCAGCAGCTTAGCTACGGGGAGCTCTGGAAACACCATATATTTT.

J is TRBJ2-3 and V is TRBV9; perhaps TRBD2 as D (5 bases). V was clipped by 1 base and J by 7 bases, with 19 bases between them. CDR3 length: 16 amino acids. Germline CDR1 SGDLS, CDR2 YYNGEE. The CDR3 DNA is TGTGCCAGCAGCGTAACCGCATCTAGCAGTACGAATACGCAGTATTTT. Amino acid sequence: CASSVTASSSTNTQYF. The whole variable domain, remainder taken from reference TRBV9 and TRBJ2-3, is DSGVTQTPKHLITATGQRVTLRCSPRSGDLSVYWYQQSLDQGLQFLIQYYNGEERAKGNILERFSAQQFPDLHSELNLSSLELGDSALYFCASSVTASSSTNTQYFGPGTRLTVL.

V gene TRBV5-1 combines with J gene TRBJ2-5, with 7 nucleotides matching TRBD2. The V gene end was trimmed by 6 bases and the J gene end by 2 bases; junction bases not matched to a gene: 10. This CDR3 is 15 amino acids long. Germline CDR1 and CDR2: SGHRS and YFSETQ. The CDR3 loop reads CASTAGLGWQETQYF. The CDR3 nucleotides read TGCGCCAGCACCGCCGGACTAGGGTGGCAAGAGACCCAGTACTTC.

This clonotype has a count of ten or more. This chain uses TRBV7-8 with TRBJ2-7; D is perhaps TRBD1 or TRBD2 (5 bases each). The CDR3 covers 14 residues. Germline CDR1 is SGHVS and CDR2 is FQNEAQ. Trimming left V 3 bases short and J 4 bases short, with 13 bases between. In DNA form, the CDR3 reads TGTGCCAGCAGCTTTGGGACGGGCTTTTACGAGCAGTACTTC. Its translation is CASSFGTGFYEQYF.

This sequence joins TRBV11-1 and TRBJ2-1; D is uncertain. Germline CDR1 and CDR2: SGHAT and FQDESV (reference sequence). The CDR3 runs to 17 residues. Trimming removed 3 bases at V and 5 bases at J, with 20 bases between. CDR3 sequence (DNA): TGTGCCAGCAGCTTCGGGTCAATGGGGATTCCCGACAATGAGCAGTTCTTC. Protein: CASSFGSMGIPDNEQFF.

The chain is built from TRBV29-1 and TRBJ1-2, with TRBD1 as a possible D gene (6 bases). Trimming removed 1 base at V and 8 bases at J, with 14 bases between. The CDR3 has 13 amino acids. Germline V CDR1 and CDR2: SQVTM, ANQGSEA. CDR3 coding DNA: TGCAGCGTTGAAGTAGCAAGGACAGAGGGCTACACCTTC. It is translated as CSVEVARTEGYTF.

This clonotype was seen many times. The chain links TRBV29-1 to TRBJ1-3; TRBD1 might be the D (5 bases). V was clipped by 4 bases and J by 4 bases, with 5 bases between them. Looked up from germline, CDR1 is SQVTM and CDR2 is ANQGSEA. CDR3 size: 11 residues. The CDR3 DNA reads as TGCAGCGTTGGACAGGGAAACACCATATATTTT. Protein: CSVGQGNTIYF. The full variable domain, with the rest looked up from reference TRBV29-1 and TRBJ1-3, is SAVISQKPSRDICQRGTSLTIQCQVDSQVTMMFWYRQQPGQSLTLIATANQGSEATYESGFVIDKFPISRPNLTFSTLTVSNMSPEDSSIYLCSVGQGNTIYFGEGSWLTVV.

V and J are TRBV19 and TRBJ1-2; no clear D gene. Germline V gene sequence: CDR1 LNHDA, CDR2 SQIVND (reference sequence). The V gene lost 4 bases and the J gene lost 9 bases, with 18 bases spanning the gap. This CDR3 spans 14 amino acids. The CDR3 loop reads CASSTDPSAGSYTF. The CDR3 DNA reads TGTGCCAGTAGTACCGACCCTTCGGCCGGTAGCTACACCTTC. Based on the CDR3 plus reference TRBV19 and TRBJ1-2, the full variable domain is DGGITQSPKYLFRKEGQNVTLSCEQNLNHDAMYWYRQDPGQGLRLIYYSQIVNDFQKGDIAEGYSVSREKKESFPLTVTSAQKNPTAFYLCASSTDPSAGSYTFGSGTRLTVV.

V gene TRBV28 combines with J gene TRBJ1-1, with D perhaps matching TRBD1 (6 bases). This CDR3 comprises 16 residues. The V end was cut by 3 bases, the J end by 1 base, with 15 bases between. CDR1 is MDHEN and CDR2 is SYDVKM in the germline V gene. The CDR3 bases are TGTGCCAGCAGTTTCGGGGGGGGCTACGGGAACACTGAAGCTTTCTTT. It specifies CASSFGGGYGNTEAFF. The variable domain in full, with the rest retrieved from reference TRBV28 and TRBJ1-1, is DVKVTQSSRYLVKRTGEKVFLECVQDMDHENMFWYRQDPGLGLRLIYFSYDVKMKEKGDIPEGYSVSREKKERFSLILESASTNQTSMYLCASSFGGGYGNTEAFFGQGTRLTVV.

This clonotype was recorded a few times. The rearrangement joins TRBV18 to TRBJ1-1, with D maybe TRBD1 (6 bases). This CDR3 is 15 amino acids long. Germline-derived CDR1 and CDR2 are KGHSH and LQKENI. Between the trimmed V and J ends, which lost 3 bases and 4 bases, there was a span of 15 bases. CDR3 amino acids: CASSPFSGARTEAFF. The DNA of the CDR3 is TGTGCCAGCTCACCTTTTTCGGGGGCGCGCACTGAAGCTTTCTTT.

In its sample, this clonotype was seen a few times. The chain carries TRBV5-1 and TRBJ2-1, with 7 bases that match TRBD2. CDR1 and CDR2 from the germline V gene are SGHRS and YFSETQ. V lost 7 bases to trimming and J lost 8 bases; unmatched junction nucleotides: 15. This CDR3 contains 15 residues. CDR3 nucleotides: TGCGCCAGCTGCCAACGGGAGGTATCTTTAGATGAGCAGTTCTTC. Translating it yields CASCQREVSLDEQFF.

V gene TRBV5-1 combines with J gene TRBJ2-7, with D possibly matching TRBD1 (6 bases). Germline lookup yields CDR1 SGHRS and CDR2 YFSETQ. The V and J ends lost 0 bases and 5 bases respectively, with 9 bases between them. This CDR3 is 13 amino acids long. CDR3 sequence reads: CASSLAGTNEQYF. The CDR3 DNA sequence: TGCGCCAGCAGCTTGGCCGGGACAAACGAGCAGTACTTC.

J is TRBJ1-1 and V is TRBV29-1; no definite D call. CDR1 SQVTM and CDR2 ANQGSEA come from the germline V gene. The CDR3 is 11 residues long. The V and J ends lost 7 bases and 4 bases respectively, with 10 bases between them. The CDR3 DNA reads TGCAGCGCTAACCCCGGCACTGAAGCTTTCTTT. It translates to CSANPGTEAFF. Full variable domain (missing parts from reference TRBV29-1 and TRBJ1-1): SAVISQKPSRDICQRGTSLTIQCQVDSQVTMMFWYRQQPGQSLTLIATANQGSEATYESGFVIDKFPISRPNLTFSTLTVSNMSPEDSSIYLCSANPGTEAFFGQGTRLTVV.

The V gene is TRBV30, the J gene TRBJ1-3; possibly TRBD1 for D (6 bases). Germline V lookup: CDR1 GTSNPN, CDR2 SVGIG (reference sequence). This CDR3 has 14 residues. V shed 4 bases and J shed 0 bases, with 10 bases lying between them. CDR3 sequence (DNA): TGTGCCTGGACCGGGACACGCTCTGGAAACACCATATATTTT. This gives the protein CAWTGTRSGNTIYF.